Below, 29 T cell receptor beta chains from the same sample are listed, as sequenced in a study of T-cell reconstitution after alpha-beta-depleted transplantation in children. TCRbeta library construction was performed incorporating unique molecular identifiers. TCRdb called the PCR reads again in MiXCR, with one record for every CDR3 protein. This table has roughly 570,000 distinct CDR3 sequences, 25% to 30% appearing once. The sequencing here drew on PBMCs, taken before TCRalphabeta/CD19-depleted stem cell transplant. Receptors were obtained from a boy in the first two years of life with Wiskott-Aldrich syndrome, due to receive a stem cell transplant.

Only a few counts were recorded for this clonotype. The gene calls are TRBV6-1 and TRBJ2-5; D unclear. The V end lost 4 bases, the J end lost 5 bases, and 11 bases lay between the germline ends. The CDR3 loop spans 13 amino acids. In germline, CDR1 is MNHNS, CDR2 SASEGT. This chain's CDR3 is CASSGASVETQYF. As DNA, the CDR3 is TGTGCCAGCAGTGGGGCCTCTGTTGAGACCCAGTACTTC.

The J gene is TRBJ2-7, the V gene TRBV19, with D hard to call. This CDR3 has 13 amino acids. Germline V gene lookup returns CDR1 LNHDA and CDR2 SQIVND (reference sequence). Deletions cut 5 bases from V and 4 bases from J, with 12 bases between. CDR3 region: CASSPKVGYEQYF. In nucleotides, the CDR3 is TGTGCCAGTAGTCCCAAAGTGGGGTACGAGCAGTACTTC.

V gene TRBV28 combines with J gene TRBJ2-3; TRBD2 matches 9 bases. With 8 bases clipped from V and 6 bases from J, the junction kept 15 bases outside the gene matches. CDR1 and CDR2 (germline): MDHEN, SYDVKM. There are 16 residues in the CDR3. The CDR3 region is CASHSFWREGHDTQYF. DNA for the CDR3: TGTGCCAGCCATTCCTTTTGGCGGGAGGGCCACGATACGCAGTATTTT.

CDR3 sequence: CSAKDRRGLGYTF. In DNA, the CDR3 is TGCAGTGCTAAGGACAGGCGTGGTTTGGGCTACACCTTC. The chain joins TRBV20-1 to TRBJ1-2; 7 bases map to TRBD1. This CDR3 has 13 amino acids. J was trimmed by 8 bases and V by 4 bases; bases with no gene match: 10. Germline CDR1 DFQATT, CDR2 SNEGSKA (reference sequence).

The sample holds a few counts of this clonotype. CDR3 amino acids: CASSLGETYGGTDTQYF. The CDR3 nucleotides are TGTGCCAGCAGCTTAGGAGAGACGTACGGAGGCACAGATACGCAGTATTTT. The chain couples TRBV7-9 to TRBJ2-3; D is uncertain. This CDR3 is 17 amino acids long. CDR1 is SEHNR, CDR2 FQNEAQ, per germline (reference sequence). V lost 1 base, J lost 1 base, and 15 bases lay in between.

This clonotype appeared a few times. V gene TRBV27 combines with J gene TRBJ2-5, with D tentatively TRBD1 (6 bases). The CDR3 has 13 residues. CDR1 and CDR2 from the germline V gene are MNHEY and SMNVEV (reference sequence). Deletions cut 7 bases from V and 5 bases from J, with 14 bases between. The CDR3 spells CASKPHREETQYF. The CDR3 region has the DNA TGTGCCAGCAAGCCCCACAGGGAGGAGACCCAGTACTTC.

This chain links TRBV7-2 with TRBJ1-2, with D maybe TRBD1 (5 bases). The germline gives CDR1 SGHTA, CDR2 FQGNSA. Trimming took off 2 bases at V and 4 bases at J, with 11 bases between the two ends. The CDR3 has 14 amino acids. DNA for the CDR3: TGTGCCAGCAGCTTATTACCGGGGCCCTATGGCTACACCTTC. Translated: CASSLLPGPYGYTF.

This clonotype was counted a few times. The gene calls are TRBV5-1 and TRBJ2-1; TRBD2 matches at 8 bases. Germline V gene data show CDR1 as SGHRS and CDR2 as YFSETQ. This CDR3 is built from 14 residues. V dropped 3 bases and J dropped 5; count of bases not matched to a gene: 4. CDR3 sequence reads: CASSSRGRNNEQFF. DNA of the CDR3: TGCGCCAGCAGCTCCCGCGGGAGGAACAATGAGCAGTTCTTC. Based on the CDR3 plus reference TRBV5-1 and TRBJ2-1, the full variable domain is KAGVTQTPRYLIKTRGQQVTLSCSPISGHRSVSWYQQTPGQGLQFLFEYFSETQRNKGNFPGRFSGRQFSNSRSEMNVSTLELGDSALYLCASSSRGRNNEQFFGPGTRLTVL.

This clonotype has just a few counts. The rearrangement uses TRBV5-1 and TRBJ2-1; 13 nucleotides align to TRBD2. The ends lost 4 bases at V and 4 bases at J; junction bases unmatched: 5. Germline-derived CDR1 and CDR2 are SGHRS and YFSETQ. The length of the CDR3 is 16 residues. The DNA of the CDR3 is TGCGCCAGCAGCATAGGGACTAGCGGGGCTTACAATGAGCAGTTCTTC. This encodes CASSIGTSGAYNEQFF.

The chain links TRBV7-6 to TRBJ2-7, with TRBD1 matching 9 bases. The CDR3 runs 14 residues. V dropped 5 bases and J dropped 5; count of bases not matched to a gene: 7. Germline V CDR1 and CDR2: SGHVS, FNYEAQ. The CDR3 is CASSPRQGVNEQYF. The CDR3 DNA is TGTGCCAGCAGCCCTAGACAGGGGGTCAACGAGCAGTACTTC. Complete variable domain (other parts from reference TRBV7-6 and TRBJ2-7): GAGVSQSPRYKVTKRGQDVALRCDPISGHVSLYWYRQALGQGPEFLTYFNYEAQQDKSGLPNDRFSAERPEGSISTLTIQRTEQRDSAMYRCASSPRQGVNEQYFGPGTRLTVT.

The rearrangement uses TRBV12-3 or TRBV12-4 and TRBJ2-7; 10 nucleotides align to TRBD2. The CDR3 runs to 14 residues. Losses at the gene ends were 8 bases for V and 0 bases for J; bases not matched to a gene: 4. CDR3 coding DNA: TGTGCCAGCCGTAGCGGGAGGTCCTCCTACGAGCAGTACTTC. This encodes CASRSGRSSYEQYF.

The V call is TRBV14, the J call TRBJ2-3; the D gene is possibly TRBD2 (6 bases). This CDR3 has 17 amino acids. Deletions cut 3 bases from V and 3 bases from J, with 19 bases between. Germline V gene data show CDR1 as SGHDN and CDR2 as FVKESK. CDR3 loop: CASSQEGLLASTDTQYF. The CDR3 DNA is TGTGCCAGCAGCCAGGAGGGCCTACTAGCCTCTACAGATACGCAGTATTTT.

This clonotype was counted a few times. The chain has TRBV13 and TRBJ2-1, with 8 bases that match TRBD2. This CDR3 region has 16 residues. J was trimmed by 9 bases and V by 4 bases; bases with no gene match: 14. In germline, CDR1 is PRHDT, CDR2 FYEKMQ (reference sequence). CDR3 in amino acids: CASSSRGDGRALEQFF. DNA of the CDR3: TGTGCCAGCAGCTCGAGGGGTGACGGGAGGGCCCTTGAGCAGTTCTTC. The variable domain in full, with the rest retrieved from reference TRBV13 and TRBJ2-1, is AAGVIQSPRHLIKEKRETATLKCYPIPRHDTVYWYQQGPGQDPQFLISFYEKMQSDKGSIPDRFSAQQFSDYHSELNMSSLELGDSALYFCASSSRGDGRALEQFFGPGTRLTVL.

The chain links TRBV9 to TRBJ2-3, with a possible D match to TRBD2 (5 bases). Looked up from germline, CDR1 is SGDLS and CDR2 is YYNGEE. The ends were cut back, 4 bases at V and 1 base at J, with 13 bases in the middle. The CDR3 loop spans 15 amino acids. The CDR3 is CASSKTGFGTDTQYF. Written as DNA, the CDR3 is TGTGCCAGCAGCAAAACGGGATTCGGCACAGATACGCAGTATTTT.

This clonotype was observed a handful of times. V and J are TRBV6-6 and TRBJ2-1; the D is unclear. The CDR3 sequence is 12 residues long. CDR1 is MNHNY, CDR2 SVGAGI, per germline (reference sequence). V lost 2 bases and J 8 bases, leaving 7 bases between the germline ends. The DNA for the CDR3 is TGTGCCAGCAGTTACACCGTCTATGAGCAGTTCTTC. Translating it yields CASSYTVYEQFF.

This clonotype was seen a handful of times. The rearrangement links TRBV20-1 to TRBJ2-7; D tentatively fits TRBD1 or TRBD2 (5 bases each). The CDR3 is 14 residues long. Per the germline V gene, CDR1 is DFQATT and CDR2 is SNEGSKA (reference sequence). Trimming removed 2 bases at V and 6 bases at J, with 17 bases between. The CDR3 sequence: CSARMGPQISEQYF. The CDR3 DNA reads TGCAGTGCTAGAATGGGACCCCAGATTAGCGAGCAGTACTTC.

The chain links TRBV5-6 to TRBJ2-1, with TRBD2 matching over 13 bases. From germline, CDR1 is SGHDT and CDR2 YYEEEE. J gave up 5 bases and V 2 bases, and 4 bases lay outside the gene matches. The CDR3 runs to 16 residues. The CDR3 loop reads CASSLMTSGRNNEQFF. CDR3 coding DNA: TGTGCCAGCAGCTTAATGACTAGCGGGAGGAACAATGAGCAGTTCTTC.

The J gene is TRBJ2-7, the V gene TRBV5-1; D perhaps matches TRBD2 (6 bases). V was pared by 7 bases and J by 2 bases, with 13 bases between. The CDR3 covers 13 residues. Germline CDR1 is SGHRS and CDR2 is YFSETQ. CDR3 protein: CASREGGTYEQYF. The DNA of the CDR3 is TGCGCCAGCCGAGAGGGCGGGACCTACGAGCAGTACTTC.

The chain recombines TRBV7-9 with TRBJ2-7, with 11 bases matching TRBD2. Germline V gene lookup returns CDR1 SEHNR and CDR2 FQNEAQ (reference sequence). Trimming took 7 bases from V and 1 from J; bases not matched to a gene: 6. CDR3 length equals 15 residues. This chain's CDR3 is CASTPGLADSYEQYF. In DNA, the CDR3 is TGTGCCAGCACCCCGGGACTAGCGGATTCCTACGAGCAGTACTTC. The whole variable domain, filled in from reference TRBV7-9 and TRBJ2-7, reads DTGVSQNPRHKITKRGQNVTFRCDPISEHNRLYWYRQTLGQGPEFLTYFQNEAQLEKSRLLSDRFSAERPKGSFSTLEIQRTEQGDSAMYLCASTPGLADSYEQYFGPGTRLTVT.

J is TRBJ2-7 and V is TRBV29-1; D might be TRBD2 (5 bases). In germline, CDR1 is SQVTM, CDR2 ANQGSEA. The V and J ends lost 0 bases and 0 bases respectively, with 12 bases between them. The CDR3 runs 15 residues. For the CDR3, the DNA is TGCAGCGTTGAAGAGCGTCCGGGGTCCTCCTACGAGCAGTACTTC. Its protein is CSVEERPGSSYEQYF.

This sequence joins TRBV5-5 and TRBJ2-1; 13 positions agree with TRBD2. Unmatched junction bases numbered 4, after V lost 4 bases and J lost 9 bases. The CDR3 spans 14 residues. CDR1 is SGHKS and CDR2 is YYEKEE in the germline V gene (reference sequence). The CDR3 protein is CASSAGLAGAEQFF. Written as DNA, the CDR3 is TGTGCCAGCAGCGCTGGACTAGCGGGAGCTGAGCAGTTCTTC.

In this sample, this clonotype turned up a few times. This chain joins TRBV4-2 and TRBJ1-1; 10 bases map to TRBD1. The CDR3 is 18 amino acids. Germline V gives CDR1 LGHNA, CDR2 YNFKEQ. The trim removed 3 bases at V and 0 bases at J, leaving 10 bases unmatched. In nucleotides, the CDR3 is TGTGCCAGCAGCCACCCCGGGACAGGGGCCTTTCTGAACACTGAAGCTTTCTTT. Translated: CASSHPGTGAFLNTEAFF.

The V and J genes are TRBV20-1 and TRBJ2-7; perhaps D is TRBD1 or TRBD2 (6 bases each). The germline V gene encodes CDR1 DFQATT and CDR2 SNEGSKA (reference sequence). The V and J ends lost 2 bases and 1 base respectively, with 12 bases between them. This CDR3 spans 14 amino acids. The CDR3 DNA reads TGCAGTGCTAGATTCGGAGGGGGATCCTACGAGCAGTACTTC. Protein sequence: CSARFGGGSYEQYF.

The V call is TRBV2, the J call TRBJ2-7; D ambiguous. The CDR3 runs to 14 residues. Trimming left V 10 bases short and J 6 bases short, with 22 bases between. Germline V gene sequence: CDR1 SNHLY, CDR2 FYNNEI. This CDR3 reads CATTIRAFEAEQYF. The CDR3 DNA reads TGTGCCACCACAATCCGGGCGTTTGAGGCCGAGCAGTACTTC.

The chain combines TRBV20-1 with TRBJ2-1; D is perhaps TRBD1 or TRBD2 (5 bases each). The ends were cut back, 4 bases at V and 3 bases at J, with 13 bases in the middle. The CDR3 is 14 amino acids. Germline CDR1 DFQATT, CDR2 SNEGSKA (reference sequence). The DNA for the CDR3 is TGCAGTGCTAAATCCGGGGCAAACTACAATGAGCAGTTCTTC. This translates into CSAKSGANYNEQFF.

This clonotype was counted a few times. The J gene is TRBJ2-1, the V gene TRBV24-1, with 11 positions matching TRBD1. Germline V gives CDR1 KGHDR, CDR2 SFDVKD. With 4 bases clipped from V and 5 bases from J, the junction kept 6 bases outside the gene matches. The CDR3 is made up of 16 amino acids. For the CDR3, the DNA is TGTGCCACCAGTGACCCAGGACAGGGGGCCAACAATGAGCAGTTCTTC. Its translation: CATSDPGQGANNEQFF.

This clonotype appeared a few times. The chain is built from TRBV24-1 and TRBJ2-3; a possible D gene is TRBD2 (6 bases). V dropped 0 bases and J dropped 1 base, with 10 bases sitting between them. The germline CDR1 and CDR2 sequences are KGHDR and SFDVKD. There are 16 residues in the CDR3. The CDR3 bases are TGTGCCACCAGTGATTTGGGGCGGGGAGGCACAGATACGCAGTATTTT. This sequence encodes CATSDLGRGGTDTQYF.

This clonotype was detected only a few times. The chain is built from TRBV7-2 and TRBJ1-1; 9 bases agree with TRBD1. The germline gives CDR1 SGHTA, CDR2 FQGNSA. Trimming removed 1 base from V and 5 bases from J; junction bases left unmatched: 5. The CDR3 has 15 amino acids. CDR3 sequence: CASSLGGQGGTEAFF. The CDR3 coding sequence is TGTGCCAGCAGCTTAGGGGGACAGGGAGGGACTGAAGCTTTCTTT.

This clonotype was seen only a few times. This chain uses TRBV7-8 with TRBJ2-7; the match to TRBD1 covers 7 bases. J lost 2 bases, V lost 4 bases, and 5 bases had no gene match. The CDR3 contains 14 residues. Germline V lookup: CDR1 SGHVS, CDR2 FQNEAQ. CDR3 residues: CASSYQTGPYEQYF. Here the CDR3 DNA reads TGTGCCAGCAGCTACCAGACAGGGCCCTACGAGCAGTACTTC.